This T cell receptor (beta chain) appears in the sequencing data of a study of identical twins (dated by TCRdb to about 2016). Notes on the research overall: The study deep-sequenced TCR alpha and beta repertoires from monozygotic twins, unrelated adults of various ages and cord blood to test whether fetal clonotypes persist. To rule out contamination, the twin experiments were replicated at different times with different library preparation protocols.

Every donor was a healthy Caucasian. Three pairs of female monozygotic twins, all aged 18 to 29 years, were included in the twin cohort. RNA for TCR libraries was isolated from peripheral blood mononuclear cells. Library preparation used 5' RACE. The sequencer listed for this sample is Illumina HiSeq 2000. A universal primer binding site was added through template switching, and the final cDNA carried a unique molecular identifier so that TCR cDNA molecules could be counted accurately. First-strand cDNA for TCR alpha and beta chains was synthesized from specific primers in the conserved constant-segment region. To control for contamination, every cDNA library carried two barcodes: a SMART-Mk sample barcode plus Illumina barcodes. Two successive PCR steps introduced TruSeq adapter sequences along with Illumina sample barcodes. Sequencing of the TCR alpha and beta cDNA libraries was done on the Illumina HiSeq platform using custom primers. The study's processing was this. MiGEC processed the raw reads to extract unique molecular identifiers, while MiXCR was used to determine the CDR3 positions. Recombination models were inferred per individual with the repgenHMM and IGoR tools using an EM algorithm. The analysis of shared clonotypes was done with the tcR package in R, with sharing normalized by the product of cloneset sizes. Out-of-frame nonproductive sequences were analyzed to study raw recombination free of thymic and clonal selection effects. TCRdb reprocessed the public reads (quality trimming at Q25 with fastp, clone calling with MiXCR) and kept in-frame beta chains. Identical CDR3 proteins give one entry, which carries the most common genes and DNA. V and J calls and clone size were set by TCRdb, not the authors. The table for this sample lists hundreds of thousands of distinct CDR3 sequences; 8% to 9% of them were counted only once. 0.98% of the sample is taken by the ten largest.

The paper's findings and limits, for the study overall: Because the same donors could not be followed over many years, the conclusions relied on cross-sectional statistical analysis. Compared with coincidental sharing between unrelated individuals, out-of-frame TCR alpha sequences shared between twins showed an excess of sequences with low generation probability. Excess twin sharing in beta out-of-frame sequences was weaker because fewer shared sequences lowered the signal-to-noise ratio. Out-of-frame TCR alpha sharing in monozygotic twins was systematically underestimated by recombination models, whereas sharing between unrelated individuals was in agreement with the recombination models. Zero-insertion analyses could be partly confounded by invariant T cells such as MAIT and iNKT, though diverse VJ usage argued against such confounding for most clonotypes. Fewer insertions were carried by abundant cord blood beta clonotypes; a weaker similar trend was observed in young adult naive repertoires, while no such trend was observed in memory repertoires.

Comment on this clonotype: Its binding antigen is unknown. Qualities for individual bases were not recorded, and no much larger clone is one base off.

The germline V end is reduced by 10 bases and the J end by 0 bases; junction bases left unmatched: 14. From the germline V gene, CDR1 is ENHRY and CDR2 is SYGVKD. From cysteine to phenylalanine, the CDR3 is 18 amino acids long. The entry retains the CDR3 DNA only, 54 bases that are in frame from base 1. A further study also used this sample, focusing on yellow fever vaccine responses in identical twins. The second investigation adds: According to the authors, the vaccine-induced T cell response in identical twins seemed to be partly convergent and partly specific to each individual. Focusing on identical twins, the study followed the T cell clones that responded to the vaccine, and did so with precision.

Sequencing used PBMCs. The clonotype originates from a woman under 30 in good health. The chain was built from TRBV10-3 and TRBJ2-3, with 12 bases matching TRBD2. The sequenced DNA: TGTGCCAACAGGGCGACTAGCGGGAGACTTACTAGCACAGATACGCAGTATTTT. Its translation is CANRATSGRLTSTDTQYF.